These 17 T cell receptor beta chains share one sample of origin, sequenced in a study of cytomegalovirus exposure and HLA in healthy donors. This PCR relied on a set of 60 Vbeta primers and 13 Jbeta primers. Sequencing was performed with immunoSEQ multiplex PCR; in TCRdb, only in-frame clones are kept and a portion is missing. The sample has about 120,000 clones; around 80% are singletons. Sequences were obtained from PBMCs. The receptors derive from a man aged 25 to 45 in good health and CMV-seronegative.

The V call is TRBV19, the J call TRBJ2-1; 8 nucleotides line up with TRBD2. From germline, CDR1 is LNHDA and CDR2 SQIVND (reference sequence). The CDR3 length is 14 residues. Germline trimming cut 5 bases from V and 7 bases from J; bases unmatched to any gene: 7. This chain's CDR3 is CASSFPGGENEQFF. The CDR3 DNA is TGTGCCAGTAGTTTCCCGGGGGGGGAGAATGAGCAGTTCTTC.

By share, this clone ranks as medium-sized (0.01 to 0.1%). The gene calls are TRBV5-1 and TRBJ2-7, with a tentative D call TRBD2 (6 bases). Trimming left V 4 bases short and J 0 bases short, with 14 bases between. Germline values: CDR1 SGHRS, CDR2 YFSETQ. The CDR3 has 15 residues. The CDR3 DNA reads as TGCGCCAGCAGCCCGGAGGGGTACATCTCCTACGAGCAGTACTTC. Amino acid sequence: CASSPEGYISYEQYF.

This clone came up a few times. J is TRBJ2-2 and V is TRBV5-8; D perhaps matches TRBD2 (6 bases). This CDR3 region has 17 residues. Germline CDR1 is SGHTS and CDR2 is YDEGEE. Trimming took off 4 bases at V and 3 bases at J, with 19 bases between the two ends. Written as DNA, the CDR3 is TGTGCCAGCAGCCCACCGGTTTGGGGGGATGACACCGGGGAGCTGTTTTTT. This sequence encodes CASSPPVWGDDTGELFF.

The chain couples TRBV5-1 to TRBJ1-1, with D perhaps matching TRBD1 (6 bases). Trimming took 0 bases from V and 2 from J, leaving 17 bases between them. This CDR3 has 17 residues. Per germline, CDR1 SGHRS and CDR2 YFSETQ. The chain's CDR3 is CASSLAGGGALNTEAFF. The CDR3, as DNA: TGCGCCAGCAGCTTGGCCGGTGGGGGGGCGCTTAACACTGAAGCTTTCTTT.

This clone appeared a few times. This rearrangement joins TRBV6-1 to TRBJ2-7; 7 nucleotides align to TRBD1. Unmatched junction bases numbered 8, after V lost 6 bases and J lost 0 bases. The CDR3 has 15 residues. Germline loops: CDR1 MNHNS, CDR2 SASEGT. For the CDR3, the DNA is TGTGCCAGCAGCCTAAGGACAGGAATCTCCTACGAGCAGTACTTC. Translated: CASSLRTGISYEQYF.

This clone was recorded a few times. The rearrangement uses TRBV27 and TRBJ2-2; unclear D gene. The V end was cut by 1 base, the J end by 8 bases, with 11 bases between. Germline V gene lookup returns CDR1 MNHEY and CDR2 SMNVEV (reference sequence). This CDR3 is built from 14 residues. The CDR3 DNA is TGTGCCAGCAGTTTATTGCCAGGCAGTGGGGAGCTGTTTTTT. Translating it yields CASSLLPGSGELFF.

V gene TRBV4-2 combines with J gene TRBJ1-2; D is unclear. CDR3 size: 15 residues. Germline-derived CDR1 and CDR2 are LGHNA and YNFKEQ. V was trimmed by 0 bases and J by 5 bases, leaving 13 bases between them. The CDR3 DNA sequence: TGTGCCAGCAGCCAAGATCTGGGCAGTAGGTATGGCTACACCTTC. It translates to CASSQDLGSRYGYTF.

This clone showed up just once. The rearrangement links TRBV7-2 to TRBJ2-3; no reliable D call. The CDR3 consists of 14 residues. Germline values: CDR1 SGHTA, CDR2 FQGNSA. V was cut by 3 bases and J by 7 bases, with 14 bases left in between. The CDR3 DNA follows: TGTGCCAGCAGCTTGTGGGCGAGCATAAATACGCAGTATTTT. Protein product: CASSLWASINTQYF.

The chain carries TRBV6-6 and TRBJ2-7, with D possibly being TRBD2 (5 bases). V lost 2 bases and J 7 bases, leaving 9 bases between the germline ends. This CDR3 region has 12 residues. The germline gives CDR1 MNHNY, CDR2 SVGAGI (reference sequence). CDR3 coding DNA: TGTGCCAGCAGTTACAGGCCGGGGGAGCAGTACTTC. It specifies CASSYRPGEQYF.

The V gene is TRBV2, the J gene TRBJ2-7, with D possibly TRBD1 on 6 matching bases. The V end was cut by 6 bases, the J end by 7 bases, with 16 bases between. Germline V lookup: CDR1 SNHLY, CDR2 FYNNEI. The CDR3 contains 13 residues. Here the CDR3 reads CASRVTGIQEQYF. The CDR3 region has the DNA TGTGCCAGCAGGGTTACAGGGATCCAGGAGCAGTACTTC.

This clone was detected only a few times. The CDR3 loop reads CASSLNPRGNEQFF. DNA of the CDR3: TGTGCCAGCAGCTTGAATCCGAGGGGGAATGAGCAGTTCTTC. This chain uses TRBV5-8 with TRBJ2-1; D possibly corresponds to TRBD1 (6 bases). The CDR3 is 14 amino acids. CDR1 and CDR2 from the germline V gene are SGHTS and YDEGEE. V lost 1 base and J 7 bases, leaving 12 bases between the germline ends.

This sequence joins TRBV4-2 and TRBJ2-3; D is possibly TRBD1 (5 bases). The germline V gene encodes CDR1 LGHNA and CDR2 YNFKEQ. The CDR3 is 13 amino acids. V dropped 0 bases and J dropped 4 bases, with 5 bases sitting between them. In nucleotides, the CDR3 is TGTGCCAGCAGCCAAGAAGGGGCAGATACGCAGTATTTT. Protein sequence: CASSQEGADTQYF.

The rearrangement uses TRBV7-8 and TRBJ1-4; possible D gene TRBD1, 5 bases. Germline V gene lookup returns CDR1 SGHVS and CDR2 FQNEAQ. The CDR3 contains 15 residues. V was shortened by 3 bases and J by 4 bases, with 12 bases between the two germline ends. This CDR3 is CASSFRVGGNEKLFF. The CDR3 DNA reads as TGTGCCAGCAGCTTCCGAGTGGGGGGTAATGAAAAACTGTTTTTT.

V is TRBV5-5 and J is TRBJ1-5, with 9 bases aligning to TRBD1. J was trimmed by 1 base and V by 6 bases; bases with no gene match: 8. This CDR3 region has 16 residues. Per the germline V gene, CDR1 is SGHKS and CDR2 is YYEKEE (reference sequence). CDR3 sequence reads: CASNPGQGRSNQPQHF. CDR3 bases: TGTGCCAGCAACCCGGGACAGGGTCGGAGCAATCAGCCCCAGCATTTT. Complete variable domain (other parts from reference TRBV5-5 and TRBJ1-5): DAGVTQSPTHLIKTRGQQVTLRCSPISGHKSVSWYQQVLGQGPQFIFQYYEKEERGRGNFPDRFSARQFPNYSSELNVNALLLGDSALYLCASNPGQGRSNQPQHFGDGTRLSIL.

V and J are TRBV19 and TRBJ2-5; possible D gene TRBD2, 5 bases. This CDR3 region has 14 residues. V was shortened by 0 bases and J by 5 bases, with 10 bases between the two germline ends. The germline V gene has CDR1 LNHDA and CDR2 SQIVND (reference sequence). CDR3 nucleotide sequence: TGTGCCAGTAGTATAGACCCTAGCAGGGAGACCCAGTACTTC. Its translation: CASSIDPSRETQYF. The full variable domain, completed using reference TRBV19 and TRBJ2-5, is DGGITQSPKYLFRKEGQNVTLSCEQNLNHDAMYWYRQDPGQGLRLIYYSQIVNDFQKGDIAEGYSVSREKKESFPLTVTSAQKNPTAFYLCASSIDPSRETQYFGPGTRLLVL.

The chain joins TRBV19 to TRBJ1-6, with 11 bases aligning to TRBD1. V lost 5 bases, J lost 1 base, and 10 bases stayed unmatched. The CDR3 contains 19 residues. Per the germline V gene, CDR1 is LNHDA and CDR2 is SQIVND (reference sequence). CDR3 nucleotide sequence: TGTGCCAGTAGTCGACGGACAGGGGGCGCGGAGTCCTATAATTCACCCCTCCACTTT. This gives the protein CASSRRTGGAESYNSPLHF. Using reference TRBV19 and TRBJ1-6 for the parts outside the CDR3, the full variable domain is DGGITQSPKYLFRKEGQNVTLSCEQNLNHDAMYWYRQDPGQGLRLIYYSQIVNDFQKGDIAEGYSVSREKKESFPLTVTSAQKNPTAFYLCASSRRTGGAESYNSPLHFGNGTRLTVT.

The gene calls are TRBV6-1 and TRBJ2-3, with 11 bases identical to TRBD2. The CDR3 contains 16 residues. Germline CDR1 MNHNS, CDR2 SASEGT. The V and J ends lost 2 bases and 6 bases, in that order; junction bases with no gene match: 7. CDR3 protein: CASSERIAGGPDTQYF. The CDR3 DNA follows: TGTGCCAGCAGTGAACGGATAGCGGGAGGGCCGGATACGCAGTATTTT.